The next 18 T cell receptor beta chains were all read from a single sample in a study of long-term antiretroviral therapy in people with HIV. Run at survey level, the immunoSEQ assay was version v3.0. Some clones are missing from TCRdb's copy, which holds only in-frame ones; the method was immunoSEQ multiplex PCR. The profile shows fewer than 30,000 clones, about 86% of them singletons. The specimen comprised unsorted PBMCs, sampled 0.7 years before starting antiretroviral therapy. The receptors were gathered from a man aged 30 to 45 with HIV.

The rearrangement links TRBV6-1 to TRBJ2-3; D gene ambiguous. Germline V CDR1 and CDR2: MNHNS, SASEGT. V was shortened by 7 bases and J by 4 bases, with 12 bases between the two germline ends. The CDR3 runs 13 residues. As DNA, the CDR3 is TGTGCCAGCACCAAAAAACCTCCAGATACGCAGTATTTT. It yields the protein CASTKKPPDTQYF.

The chain employs TRBV9 and TRBJ1-6, with D tentatively TRBD1 (6 bases). V dropped 0 bases and J dropped 14 bases, with 12 bases sitting between them. The CDR3 is made up of 13 amino acids. Germline V lookup: CDR1 SGDLS, CDR2 YYNGEE. The CDR3 here is CASSVEVQGTLHF. CDR3 nucleotides: TGTGCCAGCAGCGTAGAGGTCCAGGGGACCCTCCACTTT.

CDR3 loop: CASTPTGWISTEAFF. The CDR3 DNA reads TGTGCCAGTACCCCGACAGGGTGGATTAGCACTGAAGCTTTCTTT. The chain employs TRBV19 and TRBJ1-1; 7 positions agree with TRBD1. This CDR3 is 15 amino acids long. V dropped 7 bases and J dropped 4; count of bases not matched to a gene: 12. Germline CDR1 LNHDA, CDR2 SQIVND (reference sequence).

The gene calls are TRBV9 and TRBJ2-7; the match to TRBD2 covers 11 bases. V shed 0 bases, J shed 6 bases, and the junction held 5 bases outside the gene matches. Germline V gives CDR1 SGDLS, CDR2 YYNGEE. The CDR3 runs to 15 residues. The CDR3, as DNA: TGTGCCAGCAGCGTAGAGACTAGCGGGGTCGGCGAGCAGTACTTC. Translating gives CASSVETSGVGEQYF. Based on the CDR3 plus reference TRBV9 and TRBJ2-7, the full variable domain is DSGVTQTPKHLITATGQRVTLRCSPRSGDLSVYWYQQSLDQGLQFLIQYYNGEERAKGNILERFSAQQFPDLHSELNLSSLELGDSALYFCASSVETSGVGEQYFGPGTRLTVT.

This chain connects TRBV6-1 to TRBJ2-2, with 7 bases aligning to TRBD1. This CDR3 contains 14 residues. The junction had 8 bases not matched to a gene; V was cut back by 6 bases and J by 7 bases. Germline CDR1 MNHNS, CDR2 SASEGT. CDR3 DNA sequence: TGTGCCAGCAGCCCGGGACAGCTAGACGGGGAGCTGTTTTTT. Translating it yields CASSPGQLDGELFF.

This clone was found once. The V and J genes are TRBV7-8 and TRBJ2-3, with D possibly matching TRBD1 (8 bases). V was cut by 5 bases and J by 5 bases, with 20 bases left in between. The CDR3 has 16 amino acids. Germline V CDR1 and CDR2: SGHVS, FQNEAQ. The CDR3 protein is CASSTRQGREQDTQYF. The CDR3 DNA reads TGTGCCAGCAGCACCAGACAGGGGCGGGAGCAAGATACGCAGTATTTT.

This chain joins TRBV18 and TRBJ1-1; D is possibly TRBD1 (5 bases). Trimming stripped 3 bases from V and 1 base from J, with 9 bases between. The CDR3 extends over 14 amino acids. Germline-derived CDR1 and CDR2 are KGHSH and LQKENI. CDR3 residues: CASSPGAQNTEAFF. The CDR3 nucleotides read TGTGCCAGCTCACCTGGGGCCCAGAACACTGAAGCTTTCTTT.

This chain uses TRBV19 with TRBJ2-7, with 9 bases that match TRBD2. From germline, CDR1 is LNHDA and CDR2 SQIVND (reference sequence). The V gene end was trimmed by 3 bases and the J gene end by 6 bases; junction bases not matched to a gene: 6. This CDR3 region has 14 residues. The CDR3 region has the DNA TGTGCCAGTAGTATGGGGCGGGGGGGCGTCGAGCAGTACTTC. This encodes CASSMGRGGVEQYF.

This rearrangement joins TRBV29-1 to TRBJ2-1; D is perhaps TRBD1 or TRBD2 (6 bases each). Germline loops: CDR1 SQVTM, CDR2 ANQGSEA. V was trimmed by 6 bases and J by 3 bases, leaving 15 bases between them. CDR3 length equals 14 residues. The CDR3 region is CSVPPRGVYNEQFF. CDR3 DNA: TGCAGCGTCCCCCCAAGGGGGGTCTACAATGAGCAGTTCTTC.

V and J are TRBV28 and TRBJ1-4; a weak D match, TRBD1 (5 bases). In germline, CDR1 is MDHEN, CDR2 SYDVKM. The CDR3 extends over 15 amino acids. Trimming stripped 1 base from V and 7 bases from J, with 13 bases between. CDR3 protein: CASSLSAGYGEKLFF. The CDR3 nucleotides are TGTGCCAGCAGTTTATCGGCAGGGTATGGTGAAAAACTGTTTTTT. The full variable domain, completed using reference TRBV28 and TRBJ1-4, is DVKVTQSSRYLVKRTGEKVFLECVQDMDHENMFWYRQDPGLGLRLIYFSYDVKMKEKGDIPEGYSVSREKKERFSLILESASTNQTSMYLCASSLSAGYGEKLFFGSGTQLSVL.

V is TRBV2 and J is TRBJ2-7; D might be TRBD1 or TRBD2, each matching 5 bases. CDR1 and CDR2 (germline): SNHLY, FYNNEI. The CDR3 is 14 residues long. The V end was cut by 3 bases, the J end by 0 bases, with 9 bases between. CDR3 residues: CASSEWGYSYEQYF. The CDR3 DNA reads as TGTGCCAGCAGTGAGTGGGGGTACTCCTACGAGCAGTACTTC.

This clone was recorded once. The rearrangement uses TRBV10-2 and TRBJ2-3; 11 positions match TRBD2. The ends lost 3 bases at V and 13 bases at J; junction bases unmatched: 9. The CDR3 runs to 14 residues. CDR1 is WSHSY and CDR2 is SAAADI in the germline V gene. CDR3 protein: CASSESSGRGGEYF. As DNA, the CDR3 is TGCGCCAGCAGTGAAAGTAGCGGGAGGGGTGGGGAGTATTTT.

The chain is built from TRBV6-5 and TRBJ1-2; 7 positions match TRBD1. The CDR3 consists of 14 residues. V lost 5 bases, J lost 2 bases, and 5 bases stayed unmatched. Germline loops: CDR1 MNHEY, CDR2 SVGAGI. The CDR3 spells CASSQLGQNYGYTF. The CDR3 DNA reads as TGTGCCAGCAGTCAATTGGGACAGAACTATGGCTACACCTTC.

The chain recombines TRBV5-1 with TRBJ1-6; 8 bases fit TRBD1. The V gene's germline CDR1 is SGHRS and CDR2 YFSETQ. The junction had 9 bases not matched to a gene; V was cut back by 0 bases and J by 7 bases. This CDR3 is 17 amino acids long. The DNA for the CDR3 is TGCGCCAGCAGCTTGGTGGCACAAAGGACAGGGAATTCACCCCTCCACTTT. Its translation: CASSLVAQRTGNSPLHF.

This clone has only one observation. V usage is TRBV28 and J usage is TRBJ2-4; D is unresolved. The germline V gene has CDR1 MDHEN and CDR2 SYDVKM. The CDR3 is 15 amino acids. With 3 bases removed from V and 0 bases from J, the gap between germline ends came to 9 bases. CDR3 loop: CASSLSPGAKNIQYF. The DNA of the CDR3 is TGTGCCAGCAGTTTGAGTCCTGGAGCCAAAAACATTCAGTACTTC.

This clone is medium-sized (0.01 to 0.1%) in the sample. V gene TRBV9 combines with J gene TRBJ1-6; D not resolved. The length of the CDR3 is 17 residues. Trimming cost V 3 bases and J 0 bases, with 13 bases left between them. In germline, CDR1 is SGDLS, CDR2 YYNGEE. This CDR3 reads CASSAEHKPSYNSPLHF. DNA of the CDR3: TGTGCCAGCAGCGCTGAACATAAACCCTCCTATAATTCACCCCTCCACTTT.

In its sample, this clone was seen once. The rearrangement uses TRBV5-1 and TRBJ1-1, with D hard to call. V was trimmed by 0 bases and J by 3 bases, leaving 12 bases between them. In germline, CDR1 is SGHRS, CDR2 YFSETQ. The CDR3 is made up of 15 amino acids. The CDR3 region is CASSLGPGRDTEAFF. CDR3 DNA: TGCGCCAGCAGCTTGGGACCGGGGAGGGACACTGAAGCTTTCTTT.

The rearrangement joins TRBV7-8 to TRBJ2-3; 7 bases are shared with TRBD1. V trimming: 3 bases; J trimming: 1 base; junction bases outside the gene matches: 4. The CDR3 is 15 amino acids. Germline V gene sequence: CDR1 SGHVS, CDR2 FQNEAQ. The CDR3 region is CASSFTGTGTDTQYF. CDR3 nucleotides: TGTGCCAGCAGCTTCACCGGGACAGGCACAGATACGCAGTATTTT.